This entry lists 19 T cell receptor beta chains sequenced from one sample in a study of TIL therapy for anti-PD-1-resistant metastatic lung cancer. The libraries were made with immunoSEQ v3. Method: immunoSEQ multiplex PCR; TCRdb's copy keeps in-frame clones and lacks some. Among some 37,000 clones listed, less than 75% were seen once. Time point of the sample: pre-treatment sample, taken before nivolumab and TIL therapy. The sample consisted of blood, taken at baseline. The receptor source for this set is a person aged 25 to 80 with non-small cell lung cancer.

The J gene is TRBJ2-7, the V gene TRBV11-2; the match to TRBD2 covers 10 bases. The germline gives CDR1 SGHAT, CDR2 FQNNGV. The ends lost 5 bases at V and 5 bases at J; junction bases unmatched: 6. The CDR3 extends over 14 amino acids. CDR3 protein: CASSVPGTSDEQYF. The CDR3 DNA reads TGTGCCAGCAGCGTTCCCGGGACTAGCGACGAGCAGTACTTC.

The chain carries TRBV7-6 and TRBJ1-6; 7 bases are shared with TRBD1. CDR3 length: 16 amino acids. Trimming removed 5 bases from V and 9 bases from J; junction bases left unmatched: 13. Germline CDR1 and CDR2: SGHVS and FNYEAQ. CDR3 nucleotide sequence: TGTGCCAGCAGCGCCGTAGGGGGACAGAAGTTTTCACCCCTCCACTTT. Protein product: CASSAVGGQKFSPLHF.

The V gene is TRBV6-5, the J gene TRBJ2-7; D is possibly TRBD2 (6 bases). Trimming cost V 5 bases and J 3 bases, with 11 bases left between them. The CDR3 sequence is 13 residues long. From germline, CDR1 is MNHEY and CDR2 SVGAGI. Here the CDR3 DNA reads TGTGCCAGCAGTCGGGACTCCTACTACGAGCAGTACTTC. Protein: CASSRDSYYEQYF.

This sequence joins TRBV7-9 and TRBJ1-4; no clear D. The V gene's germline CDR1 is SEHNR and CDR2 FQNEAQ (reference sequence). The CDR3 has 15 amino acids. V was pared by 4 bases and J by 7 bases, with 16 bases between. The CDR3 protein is CASSSRTFAAEKLFF. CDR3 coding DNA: TGTGCCAGCAGCTCGCGAACCTTTGCGGCTGAAAAACTGTTTTTT. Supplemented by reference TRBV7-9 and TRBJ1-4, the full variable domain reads DTGVSQNPRHKITKRGQNVTFRCDPISEHNRLYWYRQTLGQGPEFLTYFQNEAQLEKSRLLSDRFSAERPKGSFSTLEIQRTEQGDSAMYLCASSSRTFAAEKLFFGSGTQLSVL.

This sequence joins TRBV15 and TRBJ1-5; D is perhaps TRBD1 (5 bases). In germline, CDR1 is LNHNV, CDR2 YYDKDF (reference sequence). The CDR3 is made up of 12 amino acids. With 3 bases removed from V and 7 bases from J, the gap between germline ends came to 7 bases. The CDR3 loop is CATSRTDQPQHF. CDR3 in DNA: TGTGCCACCAGCAGGACAGACCAGCCCCAGCATTTT.

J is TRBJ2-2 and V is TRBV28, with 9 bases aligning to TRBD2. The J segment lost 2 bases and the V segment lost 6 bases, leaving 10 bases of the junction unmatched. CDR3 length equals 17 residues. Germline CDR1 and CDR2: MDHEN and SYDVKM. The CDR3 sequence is CASSPGGSGRNTGELFF. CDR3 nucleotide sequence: TGTGCCAGCAGCCCTGGGGGTAGCGGGAGAAACACCGGGGAGCTGTTTTTT.

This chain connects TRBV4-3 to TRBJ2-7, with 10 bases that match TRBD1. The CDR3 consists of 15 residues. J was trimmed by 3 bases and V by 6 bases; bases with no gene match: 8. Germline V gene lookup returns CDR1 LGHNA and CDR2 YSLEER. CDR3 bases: TGCGCCAGCAGTCCCACCCGGGACAGGGGCTACGAGCAGTACTTC. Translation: CASSPTRDRGYEQYF.

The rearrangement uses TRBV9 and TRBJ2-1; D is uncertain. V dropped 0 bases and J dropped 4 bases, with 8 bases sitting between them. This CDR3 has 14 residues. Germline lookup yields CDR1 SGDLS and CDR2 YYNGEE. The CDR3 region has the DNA TGTGCCAGCAGCGTAGGTGACGGTTACAATGAGCAGTTCTTC. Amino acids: CASSVGDGYNEQFF.

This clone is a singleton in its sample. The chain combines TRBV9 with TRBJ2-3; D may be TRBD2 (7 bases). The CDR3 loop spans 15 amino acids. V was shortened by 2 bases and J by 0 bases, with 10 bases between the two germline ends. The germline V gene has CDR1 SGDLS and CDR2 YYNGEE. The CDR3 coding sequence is TGTGCCAGCAGCGTTGGGGGGGCTAGCACAGATACGCAGTATTTT. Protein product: CASSVGGASTDTQYF.

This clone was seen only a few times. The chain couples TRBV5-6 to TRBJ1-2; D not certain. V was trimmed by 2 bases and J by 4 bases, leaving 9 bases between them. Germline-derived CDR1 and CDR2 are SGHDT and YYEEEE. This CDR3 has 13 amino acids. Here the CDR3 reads CASSFTAGYGYTF. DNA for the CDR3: TGTGCCAGCAGCTTTACAGCGGGCTATGGCTACACCTTC.

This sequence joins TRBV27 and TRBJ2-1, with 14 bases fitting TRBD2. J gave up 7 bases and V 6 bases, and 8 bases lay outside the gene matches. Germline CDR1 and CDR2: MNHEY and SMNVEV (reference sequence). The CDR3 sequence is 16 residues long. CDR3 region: CASSPTGTSGGNEQFF. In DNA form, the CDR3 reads TGTGCCAGCAGCCCGACCGGGACTAGCGGGGGTAATGAGCAGTTCTTC.

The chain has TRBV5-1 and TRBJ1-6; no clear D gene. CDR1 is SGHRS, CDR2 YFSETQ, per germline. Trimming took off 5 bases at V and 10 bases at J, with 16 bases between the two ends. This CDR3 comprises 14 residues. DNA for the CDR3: TGCGCCAGCAGGGATCAATCAGGCCAGTCACCCCTCCACTTT. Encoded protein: CASRDQSGQSPLHF. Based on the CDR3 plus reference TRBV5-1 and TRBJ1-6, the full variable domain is KAGVTQTPRYLIKTRGQQVTLSCSPISGHRSVSWYQQTPGQGLQFLFEYFSETQRNKGNFPGRFSGRQFSNSRSEMNVSTLELGDSALYLCASRDQSGQSPLHFGNGTRLTVT.

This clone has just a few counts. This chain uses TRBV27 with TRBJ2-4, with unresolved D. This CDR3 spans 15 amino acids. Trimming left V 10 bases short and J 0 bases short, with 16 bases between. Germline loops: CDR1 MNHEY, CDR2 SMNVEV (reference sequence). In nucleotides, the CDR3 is TGTGCCACCATGGGCTATCCCCTAGCCAAAAACATTCAGTACTTC. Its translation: CATMGYPLAKNIQYF.

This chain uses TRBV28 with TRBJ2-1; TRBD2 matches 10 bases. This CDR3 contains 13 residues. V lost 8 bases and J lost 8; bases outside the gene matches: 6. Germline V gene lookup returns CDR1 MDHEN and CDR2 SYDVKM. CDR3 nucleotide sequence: TGTGCCAGCTATGGACTAGCGGTAGATGAGCAGTTCTTC. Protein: CASYGLAVDEQFF.

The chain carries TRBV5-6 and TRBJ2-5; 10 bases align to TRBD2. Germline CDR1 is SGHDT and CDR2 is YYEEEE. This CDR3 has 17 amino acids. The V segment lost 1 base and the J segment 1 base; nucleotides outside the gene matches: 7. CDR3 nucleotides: TGTGCCAGCAGCTTGTTTGTTAGCGGGGGGCCCCAAGAGACCCAGTACTTC. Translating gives CASSLFVSGGPQETQYF.

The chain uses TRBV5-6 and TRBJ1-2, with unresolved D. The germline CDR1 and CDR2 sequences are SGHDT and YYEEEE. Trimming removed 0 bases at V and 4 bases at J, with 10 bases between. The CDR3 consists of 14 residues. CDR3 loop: CASSLGTTLYGYTF. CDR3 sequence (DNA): TGTGCCAGCAGCTTGGGTACTACTCTCTATGGCTACACCTTC.

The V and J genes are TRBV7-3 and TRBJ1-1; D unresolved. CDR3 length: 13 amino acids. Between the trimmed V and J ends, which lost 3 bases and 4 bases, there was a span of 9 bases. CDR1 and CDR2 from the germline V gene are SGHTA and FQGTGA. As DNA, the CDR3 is TGTGCCAGCAGCTTTTCTCTCCGCACTGAAGCTTTCTTT. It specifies CASSFSLRTEAFF.

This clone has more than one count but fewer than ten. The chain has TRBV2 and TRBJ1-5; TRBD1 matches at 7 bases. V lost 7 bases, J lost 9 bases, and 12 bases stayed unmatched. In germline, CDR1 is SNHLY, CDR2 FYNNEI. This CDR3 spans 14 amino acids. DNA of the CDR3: TGTGCCAGCACCCAAGGGGGCAGGGTCGGGCCCCAGCATTTT. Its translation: CASTQGGRVGPQHF.

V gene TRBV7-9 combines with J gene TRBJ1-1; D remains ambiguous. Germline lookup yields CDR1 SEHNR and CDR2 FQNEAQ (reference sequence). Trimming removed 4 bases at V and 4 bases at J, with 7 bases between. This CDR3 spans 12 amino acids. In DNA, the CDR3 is TGTGCCAGCAGCTCCGTATCCACTGAAGCTTTCTTT. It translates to CASSSVSTEAFF. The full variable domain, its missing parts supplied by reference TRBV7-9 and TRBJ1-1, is DTGVSQNPRHKITKRGQNVTFRCDPISEHNRLYWYRQTLGQGPEFLTYFQNEAQLEKSRLLSDRFSAERPKGSFSTLEIQRTEQGDSAMYLCASSSVSTEAFFGQGTRLTVV.